This is a list of T cell receptor beta chains from one sample in a study of blood T cell repertoires in COVID-19. TCRdb keeps only in-frame clones here, not all; method: immunoSEQ multiplex PCR. The sample consists of over 150,000 clones, over 65% of them appearing once. Sample: peripheral blood. The receptors come from an older man with acute or convalescent COVID-19. Both conserved end residues are part of each CDR3. The order of the fields is V gene, clone size, D gene, J gene, CDR3 protein, CDR3 DNA. The D gene is left open where the match is weak. Expanded clones get a size class; other rows say once, few or many, or leave the size out.

>TRBV18|once|TRBD1|TRBJ2-1
CAALRGQNINEQFF
TGTGCCGCTCTCCGGGGACAGAACATCAATGAGCAGTTCTTC
>TRBV5-4|-|-|TRBJ2-3
CASTTGGASTDTQYF
TGTGCCAGCACCACGGGGGGCGCTAGCACAGATACGCAGTATTTT
>TRBV7-2|-|TRBD1|TRBJ1-1
CASNNLDRWQAFF
TGTGCCAGCAATAATTTGGACAGGTGGCAAGCTTTCTTT
>TRBV4-1|-|-|TRBJ1-1
CASSFPGGPKNTEAFF
TGCGCCAGCAGCTTCCCAGGCGGGCCCAAGAACACTGAAGCTTTCTTT
>TRBV5-1|-|TRBD1|TRBJ1-2
CASSLTGAEGYGYTF
TGCGCCAGCAGCTTAACAGGGGCGGAGGGCTATGGCTACACCTTC
>TRBV5-1|-|-|TRBJ2-4
CASSLGSEQNIQYF
TGCGCCAGCAGCTTGGGGTCAGAACAAAACATTCAGTACTTC
>TRBV9|-|-|TRBJ1-1
CASSVVAGPPGTEAFF
TGTGCCAGCAGCGTAGTGGCAGGGCCTCCGGGTACTGAAGCTTTCTTT
>TRBV11-3|-|-|TRBJ1-2
CASSLGTGLGFGYTF
TGTGCCAGCAGCTTAGGCACAGGCTTGGGCTTTGGCTACACCTTC
>TRBV6-5|-|-|TRBJ1-2
CASSYWAGGSVSYTF
TGTGCCAGCAGTTACTGGGCGGGGGGGTCAGTGAGCTACACCTTC
>TRBV29-1|once|-|TRBJ2-7
CSVELQGYEQYF
TGCAGCGTTGAACTTCAGGGCTACGAGCAGTACTTC
>TRBV6-5|-|TRBD2|TRBJ2-3
CASSYFPSGSTDTQYF
TGTGCCAGCAGTTACTTCCCTAGCGGTAGCACAGATACGCAGTATTTT
>TRBV7-2|-|TRBD1|TRBJ1-3
CASSLGQGRGGNTIYF
TGTGCCAGCAGCTTAGGACAGGGGAGAGGTGGAAACACCATATATTTT
>TRBV6-2/TRBV6-3|-|-|TRBJ2-3
CASSSDRRHDTQYF
TGTGCCAGCAGTTCCGATCGGCGACACGATACGCAGTATTTT
>TRBV10-3|-|TRBD1|TRBJ2-3
CAIRGQSTDTQYF
TGTGCCATCAGGGGACAGAGCACAGATACGCAGTATTTT
>TRBV2|few|TRBD2|TRBJ2-1
CASSEALRTSRTEQFF
TGTGCCAGCAGTGAAGCGCTTCGGACTAGCAGGACTGAGCAGTTCTTC
>TRBV20-1|-|TRBD1|TRBJ2-6
CSASNPGTGNSGANVLTF
TGCAGTGCTAGTAATCCCGGGACAGGAAACTCTGGGGCCAACGTCCTGACTTTC
>TRBV4-1|-|-|TRBJ1-2
CASSQESLGASANNYGYTF
TGCGCCAGCAGCCAAGAATCCCTTGGAGCCAGTGCAAATAACTATGGCTACACCTTC
>TRBV5-1|-|-|TRBJ1-4
CASSLDQIATNEKLFF
TGCGCCAGCAGCTTGGATCAGATCGCAACTAATGAAAAACTGTTTTTT
>TRBV2|-|-|TRBJ2-3
CASSGDRPPGDTQYF
TGTGCCAGCAGTGGAGACAGGCCTCCCGGAGATACGCAGTATTTT
>TRBV19|few|-|TRBJ1-1
CASSTQASAFF
TGTGCCAGTAGTACACAGGCCTCGGCTTTCTTT
>TRBV12-5|-|TRBD1|TRBJ1-4
CASGLGQGSEKLFF
TGTGCTAGTGGTTTGGGACAGGGCTCGGAAAAACTGTTTTTT
>TRBV7-3|few|-|TRBJ2-5
CASSLESPGTQYF
TGTGCCAGCAGCCTCGAGTCGCCAGGGACCCAGTACTTC
>TRBV10-3|-|-|TRBJ2-1
CAISETGGGSYNEQFF
TGTGCCATCAGCGAGACTGGTGGGGGGTCCTACAATGAGCAGTTCTTC
>TRBV5-8|few|TRBD1|TRBJ1-1
CASSIRTGGWTEAFF
TGTGCCAGCAGCATACGGACAGGGGGTTGGACTGAAGCTTTCTTT
>TRBV18|-|-|TRBJ2-1
CASSPKQGTEQFF
TGTGCCAGCTCACCCAAACAGGGAACTGAGCAGTTCTTC
>TRBV5-1|once|TRBD1|TRBJ1-5
CASSLGQGGQPQHF
TGCGCCAGCAGCTTGGGACAGGGGGGCCAGCCCCAGCATTTT
>TRBV10-3|-|-|TRBJ2-7
CAISEFPLSEQYF
TGTGCCATCAGTGAGTTTCCTCTCAGCGAGCAGTACTTC
>TRBV27|-|TRBD1|TRBJ1-2
CASSSFGQGGDYTF
TGTGCCAGCAGTTCCTTCGGACAGGGAGGAGACTACACCTTC
>TRBV19|-|TRBD1|TRBJ1-2
CASSTRGPGTGDYGYTF
TGTGCCAGTAGTACCAGGGGCCCCGGGACAGGGGACTATGGCTACACCTTC
>TRBV5-1|-|TRBD1|TRBJ1-3
CASSPQGGFNGNTIYF
TGCGCCAGCAGCCCGCAGGGGGGCTTCAATGGAAACACCATATATTTT
>TRBV27|-|TRBD2|TRBJ2-1
CASSSGGVNEQFF
TGTGCCAGCAGCAGCGGGGGGGTCAATGAGCAGTTCTTC
>TRBV12-5|-|-|TRBJ2-3
CASGQNTDTQYF
TGTGCTAGTGGCCAAAACACAGATACGCAGTATTTT
>TRBV2|-|-|TRBJ1-1
CASSGLGRATEAFF
TGTGCCAGCAGTGGGTTAGGCAGGGCGACTGAAGCTTTCTTT
>TRBV18|once|-|TRBJ2-2
CASSPGQNTGELFF
TGTGCCAGCTCACCCGGACAGAACACCGGGGAGCTGTTTTTT
>TRBV4-1|many|-|TRBJ1-2
CASSQDRLTMGYTF
TGCGCCAGCAGCCAAGATAGGCTTACTATGGGCTACACCTTC
>TRBV5-4|-|TRBD2|TRBJ2-5
CASSLELASQETQYF
TGTGCCAGCAGCTTGGAACTAGCGAGTCAAGAGACCCAGTACTTC
>TRBV11-3|once|-|TRBJ2-7
CASSSVGRVYEQYF
TGTGCCAGCAGCTCCGTCGGCAGGGTCTACGAGCAGTACTTC
>TRBV3-1/TRBV3-2|few|TRBD1|TRBJ1-1
CASSPWTGGTEAFF
TGTGCCAGCAGCCCGTGGACAGGTGGGACTGAAGCTTTCTTT
>TRBV5-1|-|TRBD1|TRBJ2-3
CASSYRQMTGLIDTQYF
TGCGCCAGCAGCTACAGACAAATGACAGGGTTGATAGATACGCAGTATTTT
>TRBV6-2/TRBV6-3|-|TRBD2|TRBJ2-3
CASSKGTSGGTGVGTQYF
TGTGCCAGCAGTAAGGGGACTAGCGGGGGCACGGGGGTTGGTACGCAGTATTTT
>TRBV5-1|few|-|TRBJ1-1
CASSLGPGEYTEAFF
TGCGCCAGCAGCTTGGGTCCGGGGGAGTACACTGAAGCTTTCTTT
>TRBV19|-|TRBD1|TRBJ2-5
CASSTGANGRTQYF
TGTGCCAGTTCGACAGGGGCCAACGGAAGGACCCAGTACTTC
>TRBV5-1|-|-|TRBJ2-3
CASAREGASTDTQYF
TGCGCCAGCGCACGGGAGGGGGCCAGCACAGATACGCAGTATTTT
>TRBV6-5|-|-|TRBJ2-3
CATRGADQDTQYF
TGTGCCACCAGGGGGGCTGATCAGGATACGCAGTATTTT
>TRBV30|-|-|TRBJ2-5
CAWSRQPQETQYF
TGTGCCTGGAGTCGACAACCCCAAGAGACCCAGTACTTC
>TRBV11-3|many|TRBD2|TRBJ2-2
CASRDGLAGGANTGELFF
TGTGCCAGCAGGGATGGACTAGCGGGGGGAGCGAACACCGGGGAGCTGTTTTTT
>TRBV7-8|-|TRBD1|TRBJ2-3
CASSPRGYDTQYF
TGTGCCAGCAGCCCCAGGGGGTATGATACGCAGTATTTT
>TRBV10-3|-|TRBD1|TRBJ2-5
CAISEGDRAGETQYF
TGTGCCATCAGTGAGGGGGACAGGGCAGGGGAGACCCAGTACTTC